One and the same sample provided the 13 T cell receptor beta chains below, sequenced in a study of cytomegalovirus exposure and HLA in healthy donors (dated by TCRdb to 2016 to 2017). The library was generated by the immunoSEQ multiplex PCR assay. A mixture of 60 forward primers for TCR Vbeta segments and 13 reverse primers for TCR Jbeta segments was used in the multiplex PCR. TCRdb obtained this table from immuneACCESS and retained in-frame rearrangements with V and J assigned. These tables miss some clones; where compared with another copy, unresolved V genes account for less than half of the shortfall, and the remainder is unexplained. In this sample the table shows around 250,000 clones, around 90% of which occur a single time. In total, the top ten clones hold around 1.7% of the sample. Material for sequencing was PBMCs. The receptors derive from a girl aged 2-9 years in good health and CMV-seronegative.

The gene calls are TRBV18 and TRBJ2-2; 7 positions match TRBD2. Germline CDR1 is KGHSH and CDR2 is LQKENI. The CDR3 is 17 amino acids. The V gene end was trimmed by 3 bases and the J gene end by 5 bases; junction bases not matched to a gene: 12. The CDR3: CASSPGLTRVRTGELFF. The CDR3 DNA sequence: TGTGCCAGCTCACCGGGACTAACGCGGGTGCGTACCGGGGAGCTGTTTTTT.

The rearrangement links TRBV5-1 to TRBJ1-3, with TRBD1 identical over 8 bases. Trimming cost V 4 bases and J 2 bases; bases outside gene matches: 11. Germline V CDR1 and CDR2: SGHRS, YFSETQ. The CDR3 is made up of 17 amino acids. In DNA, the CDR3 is TGCGCCAGCAGCCCCGGACAGGGAAGCTTTGCTGGAAACACCATATATTTT. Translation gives CASSPGQGSFAGNTIYF. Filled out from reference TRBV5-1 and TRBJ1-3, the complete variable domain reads KAGVTQTPRYLIKTRGQQVTLSCSPISGHRSVSWYQQTPGQGLQFLFEYFSETQRNKGNFPGRFSGRQFSNSRSEMNVSTLELGDSALYLCASSPGQGSFAGNTIYFGEGSWLTVV.

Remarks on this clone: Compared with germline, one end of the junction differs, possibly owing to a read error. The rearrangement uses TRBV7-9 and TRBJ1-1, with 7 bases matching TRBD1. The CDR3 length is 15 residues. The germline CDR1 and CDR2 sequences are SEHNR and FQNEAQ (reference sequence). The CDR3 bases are TGTTCCAGCAGCTTAGGGGACAGAGCGAACACTGAAGCTTTCTTT. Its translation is CSSSLGDRANTEAFF.

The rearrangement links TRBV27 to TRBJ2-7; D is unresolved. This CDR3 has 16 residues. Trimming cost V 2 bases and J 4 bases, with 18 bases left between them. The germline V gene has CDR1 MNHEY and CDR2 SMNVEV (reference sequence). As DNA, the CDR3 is TGTGCCAGCAGTTTAGAAATTGAGCGCCGGCATTACGAGCAGTACTTC. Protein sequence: CASSLEIERRHYEQYF.

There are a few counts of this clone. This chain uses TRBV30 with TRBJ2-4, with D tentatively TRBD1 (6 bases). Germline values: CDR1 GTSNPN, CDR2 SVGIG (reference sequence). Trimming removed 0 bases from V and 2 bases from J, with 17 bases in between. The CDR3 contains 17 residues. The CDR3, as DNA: TGTGCCTGGAGTGTACAAGGGGGTGTAATGTCCAAAAACATTCAGTACTTC. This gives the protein CAWSVQGGVMSKNIQYF.

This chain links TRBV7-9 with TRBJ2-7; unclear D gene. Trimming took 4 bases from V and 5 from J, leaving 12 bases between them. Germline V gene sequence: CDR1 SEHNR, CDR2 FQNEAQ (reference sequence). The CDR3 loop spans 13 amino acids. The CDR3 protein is CASSWPLGDEQYF. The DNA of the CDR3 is TGTGCCAGCAGCTGGCCCCTAGGCGACGAGCAGTACTTC.

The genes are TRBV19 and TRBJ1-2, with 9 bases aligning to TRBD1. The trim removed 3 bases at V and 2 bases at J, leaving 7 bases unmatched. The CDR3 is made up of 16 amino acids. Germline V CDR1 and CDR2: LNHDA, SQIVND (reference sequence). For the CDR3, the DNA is TGTGCCAGTAGTATCGACAGGGGGATAATCAACTATGGCTACACCTTC. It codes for CASSIDRGIINYGYTF.

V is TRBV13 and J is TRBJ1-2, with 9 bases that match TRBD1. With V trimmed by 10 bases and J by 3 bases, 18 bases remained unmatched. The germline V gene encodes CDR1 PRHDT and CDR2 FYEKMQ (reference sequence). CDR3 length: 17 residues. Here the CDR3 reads CATSTRDRVDSDYGYTF. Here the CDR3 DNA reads TGTGCCACTTCCACCCGGGACAGGGTCGATTCGGACTATGGCTACACCTTC. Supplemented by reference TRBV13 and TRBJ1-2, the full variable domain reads AAGVIQSPRHLIKEKRETATLKCYPIPRHDTVYWYQQGPGQDPQFLISFYEKMQSDKGSIPDRFSAQQFSDYHSELNMSSLELGDSALYFCATSTRDRVDSDYGYTFGSGTRLTVV.

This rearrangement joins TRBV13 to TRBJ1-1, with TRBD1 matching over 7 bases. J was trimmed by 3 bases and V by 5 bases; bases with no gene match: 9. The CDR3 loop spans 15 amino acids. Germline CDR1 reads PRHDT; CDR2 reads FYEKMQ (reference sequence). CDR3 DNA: TGTGCCAGCAGCCTTACAGGGGTTTATGACACTGAAGCTTTCTTT. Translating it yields CASSLTGVYDTEAFF.

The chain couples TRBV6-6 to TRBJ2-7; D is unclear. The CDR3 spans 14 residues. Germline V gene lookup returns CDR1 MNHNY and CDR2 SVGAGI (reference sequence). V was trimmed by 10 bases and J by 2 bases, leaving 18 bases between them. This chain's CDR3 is CATYLVPGPYEQYF. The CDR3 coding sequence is TGTGCCACCTATCTCGTGCCCGGTCCCTACGAGCAGTACTTC.

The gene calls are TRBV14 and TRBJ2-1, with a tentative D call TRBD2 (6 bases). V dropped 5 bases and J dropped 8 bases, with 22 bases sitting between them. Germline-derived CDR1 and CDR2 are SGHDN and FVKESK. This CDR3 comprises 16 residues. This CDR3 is CASSKGLGVPSDEQFF. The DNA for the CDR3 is TGTGCCAGCAGCAAAGGGTTGGGAGTCCCTAGCGATGAGCAGTTCTTC. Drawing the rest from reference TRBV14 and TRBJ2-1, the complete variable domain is EAGVTQFPSHSVIEKGQTVTLRCDPISGHDNLYWYRRVMGKEIKFLLHFVKESKQDESGMPNNRFLAERTGGTYSTLKVQPAELEDSGVYFCASSKGLGVPSDEQFFGPGTRLTVL.

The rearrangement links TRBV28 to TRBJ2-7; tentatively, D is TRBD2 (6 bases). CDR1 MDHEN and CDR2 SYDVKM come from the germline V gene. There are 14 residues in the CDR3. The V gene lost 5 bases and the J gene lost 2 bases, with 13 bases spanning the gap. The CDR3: CASSLTGLTYEQYF. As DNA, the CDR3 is TGTGCCAGCAGTCTCACGGGACTTACCTACGAGCAGTACTTC.

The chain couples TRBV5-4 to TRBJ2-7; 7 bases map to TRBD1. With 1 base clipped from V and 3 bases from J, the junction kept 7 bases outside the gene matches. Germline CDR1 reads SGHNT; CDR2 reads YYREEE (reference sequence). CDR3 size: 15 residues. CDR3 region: CASSLLMTGHYEQYF. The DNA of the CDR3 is TGTGCCAGCAGCTTGCTTATGACAGGGCACTACGAGCAGTACTTC.